Listed below are T cell receptor beta chains from one sample, sequenced in a study of graft-versus-host responses after intestinal transplantation. Their antigen targets remain unknown. Measured with immunoSEQ multiplex PCR; TCRdb has only the in-frame clones, and not every one. The table has about 90,000 clones, around 93% seen once. The specimen comprised unstimulated CD4+ T cells sorted from spleen or lymph node cells, sampled before transplant. The receptors originated from a human donor who was the organ donor for an intestinal transplant. Both conserved end residues are part of each CDR3. Each record gives: V gene, J gene, clone size, D gene, CDR3 protein, CDR3 DNA. D genes are given only for firm matches. A row's size may be missing; if present it is once, few, many or a size class.

v_gene: TRBV27
j_gene: TRBJ2-7
abundance: NA
d_gene: NA
CDR3aa: CASRTRGRGYEQYF
CDR3nt: TGTGCCAGCCGGACGAGGGGGAGAGGCTACGAGCAGTACTTC

v_gene: TRBV18
j_gene: TRBJ1-1
abundance: once
d_gene: NA
CDR3aa: CASSPRPGILNTEAFF
CDR3nt: TGTGCCAGCTCACCACGGCCAGGAATACTGAACACTGAAGCTTTCTTT

v_gene: TRBV5-6
j_gene: TRBJ2-2
abundance: NA
d_gene: TRBD1
CDR3aa: CASRKRGQGTGELFF
CDR3nt: TGTGCCAGCAGGAAGAGGGGACAGGGGACCGGGGAGCTGTTTTTT

v_gene: TRBV11-2
j_gene: TRBJ1-2
abundance: NA
d_gene: NA
CDR3aa: CASSLVPRAQINYGYTF
CDR3nt: TGTGCCAGCAGCTTAGTGCCTCGAGCACAGATTAACTATGGCTACACCTTC

v_gene: TRBV10-3
j_gene: TRBJ1-3
abundance: NA
d_gene: TRBD1
CDR3aa: CAISTGAGNTIYF
CDR3nt: TGTGCCATCAGTACAGGGGCGGGAAACACCATATATTTT

v_gene: TRBV5-1
j_gene: TRBJ1-1
abundance: NA
d_gene: NA
CDR3aa: CASCYTGLDEAFF
CDR3nt: TGCGCCAGCTGCTACACAGGGTTAGATGAAGCTTTCTTT

v_gene: TRBV6-1
j_gene: TRBJ1-2
abundance: NA
d_gene: TRBD1
CDR3aa: CASSEPGQLPYGYTF
CDR3nt: TGTGCCAGCAGTGAACCGGGACAGCTCCCCTATGGCTACACCTTC

v_gene: TRBV6-5
j_gene: TRBJ2-7
abundance: NA
d_gene: NA
CDR3aa: CASSYSFNGGYEQYF
CDR3nt: TGTGCCAGCAGTTACTCCTTTAACGGGGGCTACGAGCAGTACTTC

v_gene: TRBV6-6
j_gene: TRBJ2-5
abundance: NA
d_gene: TRBD2
CDR3aa: CASSYIAGGPKEQYF
CDR3nt: TGTGCCAGCAGTTATATAGCGGGAGGGCCTAAAGAGCAGTACTTC

v_gene: TRBV28
j_gene: TRBJ1-6
abundance: NA
d_gene: TRBD1
CDR3aa: CASRQQGARSPLHF
CDR3nt: TGTGCCAGCAGACAACAGGGGGCGCGGTCACCCCTCCACTTT

v_gene: TRBV11-3
j_gene: TRBJ1-2
abundance: NA
d_gene: TRBD1
CDR3aa: CASSSSLPGTGDGYTF
CDR3nt: TGTGCCAGCAGCTCGAGTCTACCAGGGACAGGGGATGGCTACACCTTC

v_gene: TRBV10-2
j_gene: TRBJ2-2
abundance: NA
d_gene: TRBD2
CDR3aa: CASSESGTSGSGLLFF
CDR3nt: TGCGCCAGCAGTGAGTCGGGTACTAGCGGGAGTGGCCTGCTGTTTTTT

v_gene: TRBV19
j_gene: TRBJ2-5
abundance: NA
d_gene: NA
CDR3aa: CASSITGERETQYF
CDR3nt: TGTGCCAGTAGTATAACCGGGGAACGAGAGACCCAGTACTTC

v_gene: TRBV9
j_gene: TRBJ2-2
abundance: NA
d_gene: TRBD2
CDR3aa: CASSVAVWGLDGELFF
CDR3nt: TGTGCCAGCAGCGTAGCGGTCTGGGGACTAGATGGGGAGCTGTTTTTT

v_gene: TRBV4-2
j_gene: TRBJ2-2
abundance: few
d_gene: NA
CDR3aa: CASSQDPASVTGELFF
CDR3nt: TGTGCCAGCAGCCAAGATCCGGCTAGCGTCACCGGGGAGCTGTTTTTT

v_gene: TRBV9
j_gene: TRBJ2-5
abundance: NA
d_gene: TRBD1
CDR3aa: CASSVTGAQETQYF
CDR3nt: TGTGCCAGCAGCGTAACAGGGGCACAAGAGACCCAGTACTTC

v_gene: TRBV6-5
j_gene: TRBJ1-4
abundance: NA
d_gene: TRBD1
CDR3aa: CASKTTGADFEKLFF
CDR3nt: TGTGCCAGCAAGACGACAGGGGCTGATTTTGAAAAACTGTTTTTT

v_gene: TRBV4-1
j_gene: TRBJ1-6
abundance: NA
d_gene: NA
CDR3aa: CASSQEIGRVNSPLHF
CDR3nt: TGCGCCAGCAGCCAAGAGATCGGCAGGGTCAATTCACCCCTCCACTTT

v_gene: TRBV4-1
j_gene: TRBJ2-1
abundance: NA
d_gene: TRBD2
CDR3aa: CASSQGLAGISSYNEQFF
CDR3nt: TGCGCCAGCAGCCAAGGGCTAGCGGGTATCAGCTCCTACAATGAGCAGTTCTTC

v_gene: TRBV5-1
j_gene: TRBJ2-7
abundance: NA
d_gene: NA
CDR3aa: CASSLDRGRGGEQYF
CDR3nt: TGCGCCAGCAGCTTGGATAGGGGAAGGGGGGGCGAGCAGTACTTC

v_gene: TRBV14
j_gene: TRBJ2-2
abundance: NA
d_gene: TRBD1
CDR3aa: CASSQEGIPFRTGVTGELFF
CDR3nt: TGTGCCAGCAGCCAAGAGGGGATTCCATTCCGGACAGGGGTTACCGGGGAGCTGTTTTTT

v_gene: TRBV13
j_gene: TRBJ2-5
abundance: NA
d_gene: NA
CDR3aa: CASSDVLKSGETQYF
CDR3nt: TGTGCCAGCAGCGACGTACTAAAATCGGGGGAGACCCAGTACTTC

v_gene: TRBV5-1
j_gene: TRBJ1-1
abundance: once
d_gene: NA
CDR3aa: CASSLGSGVNTEAFF
CDR3nt: TGCGCCAGCAGCTTGGGTTCAGGGGTGAACACTGAAGCTTTCTTT

v_gene: TRBV19
j_gene: TRBJ1-5
abundance: NA
d_gene: TRBD1
CDR3aa: CASTRTGDNQPQHF
CDR3nt: TGTGCCAGTACCCGGACAGGGGACAATCAGCCCCAGCATTTT

v_gene: TRBV7-6
j_gene: TRBJ2-7
abundance: NA
d_gene: TRBD1
CDR3aa: CASSLGQGGEQYF
CDR3nt: TGTGCCAGCAGCTTAGGACAGGGTGGGGAGCAGTACTTC

v_gene: TRBV6-5
j_gene: TRBJ2-1
abundance: NA
d_gene: TRBD1
CDR3aa: CASTRQGGEQFF
CDR3nt: TGTGCCAGCACCCGACAGGGCGGTGAGCAGTTCTTC